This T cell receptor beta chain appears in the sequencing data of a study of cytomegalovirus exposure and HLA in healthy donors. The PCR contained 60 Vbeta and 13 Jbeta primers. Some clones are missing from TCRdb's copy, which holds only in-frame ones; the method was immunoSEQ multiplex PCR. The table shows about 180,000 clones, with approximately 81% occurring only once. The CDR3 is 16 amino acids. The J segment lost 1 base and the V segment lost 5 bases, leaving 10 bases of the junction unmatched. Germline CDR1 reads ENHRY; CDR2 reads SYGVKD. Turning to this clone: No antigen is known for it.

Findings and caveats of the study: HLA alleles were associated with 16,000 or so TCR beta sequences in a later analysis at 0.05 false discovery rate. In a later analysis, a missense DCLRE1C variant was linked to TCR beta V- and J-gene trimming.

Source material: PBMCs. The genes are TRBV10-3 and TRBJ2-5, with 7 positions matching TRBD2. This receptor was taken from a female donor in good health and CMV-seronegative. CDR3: CAISTTGREGQETQYF. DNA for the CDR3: TGTGCCATCAGTACAACGGGGAGGGAGGGCCAAGAGACCCAGTACTTC.